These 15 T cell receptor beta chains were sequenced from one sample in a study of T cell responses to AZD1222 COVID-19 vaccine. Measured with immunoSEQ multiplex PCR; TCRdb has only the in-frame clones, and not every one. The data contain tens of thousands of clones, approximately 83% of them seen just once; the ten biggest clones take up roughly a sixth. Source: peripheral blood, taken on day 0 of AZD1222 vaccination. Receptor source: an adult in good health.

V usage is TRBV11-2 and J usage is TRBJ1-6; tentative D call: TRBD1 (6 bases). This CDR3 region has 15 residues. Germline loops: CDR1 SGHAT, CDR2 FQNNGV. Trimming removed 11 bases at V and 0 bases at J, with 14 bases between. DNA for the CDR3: TGTGCCTGGGGGGGCAGTAGCTCCTATAATTCACCCCTCCACTTT. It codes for CAWGGSSSYNSPLHF.

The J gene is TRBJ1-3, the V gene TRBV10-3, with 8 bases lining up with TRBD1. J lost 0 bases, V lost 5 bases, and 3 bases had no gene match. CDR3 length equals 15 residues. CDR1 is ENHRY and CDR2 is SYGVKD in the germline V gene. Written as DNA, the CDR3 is TGTGCCATCAGTTCGGACAGGGTCTCTGGAAACACCATATATTTT. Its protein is CAISSDRVSGNTIYF.

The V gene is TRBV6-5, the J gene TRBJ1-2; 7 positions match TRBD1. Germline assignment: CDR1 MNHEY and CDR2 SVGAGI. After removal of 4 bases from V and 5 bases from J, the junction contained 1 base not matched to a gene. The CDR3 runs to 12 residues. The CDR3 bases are TGTGCCAGCAGTTCGACAGGGTATGGCTACACCTTC. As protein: CASSSTGYGYTF.

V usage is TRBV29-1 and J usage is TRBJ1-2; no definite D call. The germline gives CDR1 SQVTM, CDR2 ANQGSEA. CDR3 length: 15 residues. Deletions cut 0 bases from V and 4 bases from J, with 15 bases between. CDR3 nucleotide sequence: TGCAGCGTTGAAGAAAGGGCCAGGTGGAGCTATGGCTACACCTTC. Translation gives CSVEERARWSYGYTF.

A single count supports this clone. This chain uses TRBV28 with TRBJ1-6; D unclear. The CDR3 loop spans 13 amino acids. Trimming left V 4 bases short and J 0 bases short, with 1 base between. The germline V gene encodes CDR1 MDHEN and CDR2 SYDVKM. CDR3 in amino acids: CASSYSYNSPLHF. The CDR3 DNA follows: TGTGCCAGCAGTTACTCCTATAATTCACCCCTCCACTTT.

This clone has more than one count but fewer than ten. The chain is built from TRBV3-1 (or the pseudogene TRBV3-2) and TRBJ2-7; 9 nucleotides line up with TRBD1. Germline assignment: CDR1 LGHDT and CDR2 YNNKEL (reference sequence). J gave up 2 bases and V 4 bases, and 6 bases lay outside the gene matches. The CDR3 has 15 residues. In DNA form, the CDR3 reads TGTGCCAGCAGCCGGGGGGGACAGGGAACCTACGAGCAGTACTTC. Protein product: CASSRGGQGTYEQYF.

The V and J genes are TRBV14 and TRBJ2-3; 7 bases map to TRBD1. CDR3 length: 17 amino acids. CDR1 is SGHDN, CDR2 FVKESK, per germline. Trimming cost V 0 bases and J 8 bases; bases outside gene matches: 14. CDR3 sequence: CASSQDLTGKLHLTQYF. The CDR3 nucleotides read TGTGCCAGCAGCCAAGATCTGACAGGGAAACTTCATCTTACGCAGTATTTT.

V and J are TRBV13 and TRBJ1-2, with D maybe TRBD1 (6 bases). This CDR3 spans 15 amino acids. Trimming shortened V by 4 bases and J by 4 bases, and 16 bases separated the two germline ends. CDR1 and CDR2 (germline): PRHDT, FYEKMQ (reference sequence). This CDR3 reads CASSSGAGGVYGYTF. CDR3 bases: TGTGCCAGCAGCTCAGGGGCAGGTGGGGTCTATGGCTACACCTTC.

The CDR3 nucleotides are TGCGCCAGCAGCCGAGGACTAGCGGGAGGGCCAGACACCGGGGAGCTGTTTTTT. This translates into CASSRGLAGGPDTGELFF. J is TRBJ2-2 and V is TRBV4-1, with 15 positions matching TRBD2. The CDR3 is 18 amino acids. The V gene's germline CDR1 is MGHRA and CDR2 YSYEKL. V lost 4 bases, J lost 3 bases, and 6 bases stayed unmatched.

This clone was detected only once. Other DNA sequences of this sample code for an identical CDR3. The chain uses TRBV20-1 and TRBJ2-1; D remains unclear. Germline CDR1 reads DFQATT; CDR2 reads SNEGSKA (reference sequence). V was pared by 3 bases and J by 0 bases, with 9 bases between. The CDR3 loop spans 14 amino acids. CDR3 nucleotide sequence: TGCAGTGCTAGTATTCGGTTCTCCTACAATGAGCAGTTCTTC. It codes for CSASIRFSYNEQFF.

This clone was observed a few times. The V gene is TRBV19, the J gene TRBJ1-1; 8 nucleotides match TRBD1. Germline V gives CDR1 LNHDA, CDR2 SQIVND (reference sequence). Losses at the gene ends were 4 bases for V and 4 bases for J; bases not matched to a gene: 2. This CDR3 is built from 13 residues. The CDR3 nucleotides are TGTGCCAGTAGTACAACAGGGGGCACTGAAGCTTTCTTT. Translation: CASSTTGGTEAFF. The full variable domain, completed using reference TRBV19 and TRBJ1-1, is DGGITQSPKYLFRKEGQNVTLSCEQNLNHDAMYWYRQDPGQGLRLIYYSQIVNDFQKGDIAEGYSVSREKKESFPLTVTSAQKNPTAFYLCASSTTGGTEAFFGQGTRLTVV.

CDR3 in DNA: TGTGCCAGCAGCCCTGCCTCGTTGACAGGTGGAGAGGCTTTCTTT. Protein sequence: CASSPASLTGGEAFF. The rearrangement links TRBV28 to TRBJ1-1; a weak D match, TRBD1 (6 bases). Germline V gene sequence: CDR1 MDHEN, CDR2 SYDVKM. Trimming removed 6 bases from V and 11 bases from J, with 25 bases in between. This CDR3 comprises 15 residues.

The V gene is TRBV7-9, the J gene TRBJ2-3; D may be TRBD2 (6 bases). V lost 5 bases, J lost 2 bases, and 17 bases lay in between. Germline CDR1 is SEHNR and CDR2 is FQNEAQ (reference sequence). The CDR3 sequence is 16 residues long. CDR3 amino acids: CASSGGEQLITDTQYF. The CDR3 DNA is TGTGCCAGCAGCGGAGGGGAGCAGCTCATCACAGATACGCAGTATTTT.

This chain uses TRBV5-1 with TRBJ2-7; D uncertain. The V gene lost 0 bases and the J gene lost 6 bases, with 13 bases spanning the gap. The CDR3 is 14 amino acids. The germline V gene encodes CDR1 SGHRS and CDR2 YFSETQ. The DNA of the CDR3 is TGCGCCAGCAGCTTGGCCGGCTTCGCGACCGAGCAGTACTTC. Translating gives CASSLAGFATEQYF.

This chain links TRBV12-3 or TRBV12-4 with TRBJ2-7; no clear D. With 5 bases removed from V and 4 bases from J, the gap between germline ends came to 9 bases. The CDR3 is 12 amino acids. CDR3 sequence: CASSRSHYEQYF. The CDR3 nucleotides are TGTGCCAGCAGTAGGAGCCATTACGAGCAGTACTTC.